The rows below give T cell receptor beta chains drawn from one sample of a study of blood T cell repertoires in COVID-19. Using immunoSEQ multiplex PCR, the repertoire was profiled, and TCRdb retains in-frame clones only, with some absent. The table includes under 25,000 clones, 88% detected once. Sequencing was carried out using peripheral blood. The receptors were sampled from a man aged 70-80 years in a cohort sampled during active COVID-19. The CDR3 runs from the conserved cysteine through the conserved F or W. The D gene is left open where the match is weak. The size entry is marked missing in some rows and otherwise reads once, few, many or a size class.

j_call v_call clone_size d_call cdr3_aa cdr3_nt
TRBJ2-2 TRBV7-9 few . CASSLGGEQTGELFF TGTGCCAGCAGCTTAGGGGGGGAACAGACCGGGGAGCTGTTTTTT
TRBJ1-5 TRBV28 once TRBD1 CASSQTGGNQPQHF TGTGCCAGCAGTCAGACAGGGGGCAATCAGCCCCAGCATTTT
TRBJ2-4 TRBV11-1 . TRBD2 CASSLGGLVKNIQYF TGTGCCAGCAGCTTAGGGGGACTAGTAAAAAACATTCAGTACTTC
TRBJ2-1 TRBV7-6 . TRBD2 CASSLEPPTSGRREQFF TGTGCCAGCAGCTTAGAGCCCCCTACTAGCGGGAGGCGTGAGCAGTTCTTC
TRBJ1-6 TRBV27 . . CASTLRRPGNSPLHF TGTGCCAGCACCCTTAGACGGCCGGGGAATTCACCCCTCCACTTT
TRBJ1-2 TRBV2 . TRBD1 CASRSSGGVGYGYTF TGTGCCAGCAGAAGTTCAGGGGGCGTCGGCTATGGCTACACCTTC
TRBJ2-7 TRBV24-1 . . CATSDPGRSYEQYF TGTGCCACCAGTGATCCGGGGAGATCCTACGAGCAGTACTTC
TRBJ1-5 TRBV6-5 . TRBD1 CASSPNRGDNQPQHF TGTGCCAGCAGTCCCAACAGGGGCGACAATCAGCCCCAGCATTTT
TRBJ1-3 TRBV11-1 few . CASSLDNSGNTIYF TGTGCCAGCAGCTTGGACAACTCTGGAAACACCATATATTTT
TRBJ2-1 TRBV4-2 . . CASRRPSGSSYNEQFF TGTGCCAGCAGGCGGCCGTCGGGGAGCTCCTACAATGAGCAGTTCTTC
TRBJ2-7 TRBV28 . . CASSLGGYREQYF TGTGCCAGCAGTTTAGGGGGGTACAGAGAGCAGTACTTC
TRBJ1-1 TRBV2 . TRBD1 CASSRQGPNTEAFF TGTGCCAGCAGTCGACAGGGGCCAAACACTGAAGCTTTCTTT
TRBJ1-2 TRBV3-1/TRBV3-2 . . CASSQRGSNYGYTF TGTGCCAGCAGCCAAAGGGGGTCTAACTATGGCTACACCTTC
TRBJ2-7 TRBV7-2 . TRBD2 CASSPLAGTYEQYF TGTGCCAGCAGCCCTCTAGCGGGAACTTACGAGCAGTACTTC
TRBJ1-2 TRBV5-1 . . CASSLEGYYGYTF TGCGCCAGCAGCTTGGAGGGGTACTATGGCTACACCTTC
TRBJ2-3 TRBV30 . TRBD2 CAWRVAGTSTDTQYF TGTGCCTGGAGGGTAGCGGGGACTAGCACAGATACGCAGTATTTT
TRBJ2-2 TRBV7-2 . TRBD2 CASRSPRTSGRANTGELFF TGTGCCAGCAGATCCCCCCGGACTAGCGGGAGGGCGAACACCGGGGAGCTGTTTTTT
TRBJ2-5 TRBV7-3 . . CASSSGLGETQYF TGTGCCAGCAGCTCGGGTCTGGGAGAGACCCAGTACTTC
TRBJ2-5 TRBV25-1 . TRBD1 CASSGAGQGMETQYF TGTGCCAGCAGTGGAGCCGGACAGGGTATGGAAACCCAGTACTTC
TRBJ2-5 TRBV7-2 . TRBD1 CASSSARQGGETQYF TGTGCCAGCAGCTCGGCTAGACAGGGTGGGGAGACCCAGTACTTC
TRBJ2-4 TRBV3-1/TRBV3-2 . . CASSQGAQPQNIQYF TGTGCCAGCAGCCAGGGGGCGCAGCCCCAAAACATTCAGTACTTC
TRBJ2-4 TRBV19 . TRBD2 CASSPQRGLAKNIQYF TGTGCCAGTAGTCCCCAGCGGGGGTTAGCCAAAAACATTCAGTACTTC
TRBJ2-2 TRBV5-5 . TRBD2 CASYSTSGVRGLSGELFF TGTGCCAGTTATTCGACTAGCGGCGTAAGGGGGTTATCCGGGGAGCTGTTTTTT
TRBJ2-2 TRBV27 . TRBD2 CASSLLGLAGSRELFF TGTGCCAGCAGTTTATTAGGACTAGCGGGAAGCCGGGAGCTGTTTTTT
TRBJ2-1 TRBV7-2 . TRBD2 CASSLSGTSGSQFF TGTGCCAGCAGCTTATCGGGGACTAGCGGGAGTCAGTTCTTC
TRBJ1-1 TRBV19 once . CASSIGREPGRVAFF TGTGCCAGTAGTATAGGCCGGGAGCCGGGACGCGTGGCTTTCTTT
TRBJ2-7 TRBV7-9 . TRBD1 CASSLEGARYEQYF TGTGCCAGCAGCCTAGAGGGGGCGAGATACGAGCAGTACTTC
TRBJ2-7 TRBV6-1 . . CASSELGSSYEQYF TGTGCCAGCAGTGAATTGGGCAGTTCCTACGAGCAGTACTTC
TRBJ2-7 TRBV2 . . CASSVLASYEQYF TGTGCCAGCAGTGTGCTAGCCTCCTACGAGCAGTACTTC
TRBJ1-2 TRBV9 . TRBD1 CASSPRTGGNYGYTF TGTGCCAGCAGCCCCCGGACAGGGGGTAACTATGGCTACACCTTC
TRBJ2-5 TRBV11-2 once TRBD2 CASRKIGASGGETQYF TGTGCCAGCAGAAAAATCGGGGCTAGCGGGGGGGAGACCCAGTACTTC
TRBJ1-1 TRBV7-2 . . CASSLGVRAAEAFF TGTGCCAGCAGCTTAGGCGTCAGGGCGGCTGAAGCTTTCTTT
TRBJ2-3 TRBV19 . TRBD2 CASSRSSGTDTQYF TGTGCCAGTAGTCGGTCTAGCGGTACAGATACGCAGTATTTT
TRBJ1-5 TRBV19 . TRBD1 CASSRQGQRSSNQPQHF TGTGCCAGTAGTCGACAGGGTCAGCGTTCTAGCAATCAGCCCCAGCATTTT
TRBJ2-5 TRBV5-1 . TRBD2 CASSTTSGNQETQYF TGCGCCAGCAGCACGACTAGCGGGAACCAAGAGACCCAGTACTTC
TRBJ2-7 TRBV28 . TRBD2 CASRDNGLAGSYEQYF TGTGCCAGCAGAGATAATGGACTAGCGGGTTCCTACGAGCAGTACTTC
TRBJ2-3 TRBV18 few . CASSPFSEPRTDTQYF TGTGCCAGCTCACCGTTTAGCGAACCACGCACAGATACGCAGTATTTT
TRBJ2-7 TRBV28 once TRBD1 CASSLARTGRPYEQYF TGTGCCAGCAGTTTAGCCCGGACAGGGAGACCCTACGAGCAGTACTTC
TRBJ2-1 TRBV11-2 . TRBD2 CASRKGTSGSNEQFF TGTGCCAGCAGAAAAGGGACTAGCGGGAGTAATGAGCAGTTCTTC
TRBJ2-5 TRBV12-3/TRBV12-4 . TRBD2 CASTWGGTQYF TGTGCCAGCACTTGGGGGGGGACCCAGTACTTC
TRBJ1-6 TRBV18 once . CASSPPSGAGSYNSPLHF TGTGCCAGCTCACCACCTTCTGGGGCCGGCTCCTATAATTCACCCCTCCACTTT
TRBJ2-1 TRBV6-2/TRBV6-3 . TRBD2 CASSYSLSGSRQYNEQFF TGTGCCAGCAGTTACTCCCTTAGCGGGAGCCGACAATACAATGAGCAGTTCTTC
TRBJ2-3 TRBV3-1/TRBV3-2 . . CASSQDLLTDTQYF TGTGCCAGCAGCCAAGATCTGTTGACAGATACGCAGTATTTT
TRBJ2-1 TRBV15 . TRBD2 CATSRDPPGLAEYNEQFF TGTGCCACCAGCAGAGATCCCCCGGGGCTAGCGGAGTACAATGAGCAGTTCTTC
TRBJ2-5 TRBV24-1 . TRBD1 CATSDGTGVIQETQYF TGTGCCACCAGTGATGGGACAGGGGTTATCCAAGAGACCCAGTACTTC
TRBJ2-1 TRBV5-1 . TRBD2 CASSGTSGSRDNEQFF TGCGCCAGCAGCGGGACTAGCGGGAGTCGGGACAATGAGCAGTTCTTC
TRBJ2-3 TRBV7-9 few . CASSLKIRDKSTDTQYF TGTGCCAGCAGCCTGAAGATCCGGGACAAAAGCACAGATACGCAGTATTTT
TRBJ2-1 TRBV7-8 . TRBD2 CASLLRASGTLYNEQFF TGTGCCAGCCTTCTAAGGGCTAGCGGGACTCTCTACAATGAGCAGTTCTTC